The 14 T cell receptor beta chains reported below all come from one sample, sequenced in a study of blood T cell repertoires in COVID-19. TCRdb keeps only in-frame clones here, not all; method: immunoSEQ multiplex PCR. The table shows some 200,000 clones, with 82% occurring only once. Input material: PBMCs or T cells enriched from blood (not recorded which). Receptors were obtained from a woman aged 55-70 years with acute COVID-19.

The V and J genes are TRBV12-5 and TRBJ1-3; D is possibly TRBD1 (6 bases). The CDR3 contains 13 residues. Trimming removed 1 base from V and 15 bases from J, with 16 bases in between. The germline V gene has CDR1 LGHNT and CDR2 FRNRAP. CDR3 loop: CASGLDVGGYQYF. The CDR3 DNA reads TGTGCTAGTGGTTTGGATGTTGGGGGCTATCAATATTTT.

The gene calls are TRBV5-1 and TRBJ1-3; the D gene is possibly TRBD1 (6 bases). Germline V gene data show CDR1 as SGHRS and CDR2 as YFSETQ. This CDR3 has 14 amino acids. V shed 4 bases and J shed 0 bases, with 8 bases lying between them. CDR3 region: CASSMDSSGNTIYF. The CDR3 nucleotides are TGCGCCAGCAGCATGGACAGCTCTGGAAACACCATATATTTT.

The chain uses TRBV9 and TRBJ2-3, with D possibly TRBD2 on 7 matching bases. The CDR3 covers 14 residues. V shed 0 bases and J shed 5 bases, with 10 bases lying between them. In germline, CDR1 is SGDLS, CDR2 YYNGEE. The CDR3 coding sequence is TGTGCCAGCAGCGTAGGGGGGGGCAGAGATACGCAGTATTTT. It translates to CASSVGGGRDTQYF. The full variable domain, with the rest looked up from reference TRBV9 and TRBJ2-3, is DSGVTQTPKHLITATGQRVTLRCSPRSGDLSVYWYQQSLDQGLQFLIQYYNGEERAKGNILERFSAQQFPDLHSELNLSSLELGDSALYFCASSVGGGRDTQYFGPGTRLTVL.

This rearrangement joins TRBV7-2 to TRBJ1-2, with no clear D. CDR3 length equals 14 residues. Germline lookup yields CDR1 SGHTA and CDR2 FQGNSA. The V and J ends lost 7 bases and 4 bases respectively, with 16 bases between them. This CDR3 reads CASTFSRSSYGYTF. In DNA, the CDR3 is TGTGCCAGCACCTTCTCGAGGTCGAGCTATGGCTACACCTTC.

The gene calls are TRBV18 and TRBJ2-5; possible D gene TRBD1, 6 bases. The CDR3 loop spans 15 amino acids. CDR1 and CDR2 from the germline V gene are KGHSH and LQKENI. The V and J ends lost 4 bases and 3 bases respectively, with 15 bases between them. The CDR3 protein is CASSLSSDSKETQYF. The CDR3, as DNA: TGTGCCAGCTCACTCTCCTCGGACAGTAAAGAGACCCAGTACTTC.

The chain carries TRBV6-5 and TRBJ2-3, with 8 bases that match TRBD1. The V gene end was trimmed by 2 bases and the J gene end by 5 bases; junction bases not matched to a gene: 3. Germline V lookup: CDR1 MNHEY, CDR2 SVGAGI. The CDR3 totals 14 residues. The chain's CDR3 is CASSYGQGRDTQYF. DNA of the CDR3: TGTGCCAGCAGTTACGGACAGGGACGAGATACGCAGTATTTT.

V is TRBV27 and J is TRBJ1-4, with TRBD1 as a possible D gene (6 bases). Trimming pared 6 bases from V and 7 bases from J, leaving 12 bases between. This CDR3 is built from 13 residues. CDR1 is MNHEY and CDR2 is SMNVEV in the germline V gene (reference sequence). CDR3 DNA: TGTGCCAGCAGACCACAGGGAACTGAAAAACTGTTTTTT. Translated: CASRPQGTEKLFF.

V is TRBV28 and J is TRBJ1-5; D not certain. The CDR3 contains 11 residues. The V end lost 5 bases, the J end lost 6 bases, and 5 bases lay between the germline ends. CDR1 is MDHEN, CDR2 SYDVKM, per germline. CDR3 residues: CASSRVQPQHF. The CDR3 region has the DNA TGTGCCAGCAGTAGAGTTCAGCCCCAGCATTTT.

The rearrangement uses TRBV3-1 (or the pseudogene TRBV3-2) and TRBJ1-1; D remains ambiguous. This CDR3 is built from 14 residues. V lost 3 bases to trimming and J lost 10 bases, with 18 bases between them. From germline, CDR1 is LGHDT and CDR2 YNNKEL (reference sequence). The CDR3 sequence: CASSHAGYTVGAFF. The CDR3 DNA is TGTGCCAGCAGCCACGCGGGCTACACGGTTGGAGCTTTCTTT.

The CDR3 here is CASSAQGSLSGANVLTF. The DNA for the CDR3 is TGTGCCAGCAGCGCACAGGGGTCTCTCTCTGGGGCCAACGTCCTGACTTTC. The chain joins TRBV7-9 to TRBJ2-6; 7 bases agree with TRBD1. V was clipped by 5 bases and J by 0 bases; unmatched bases: 7. Germline CDR1 SEHNR, CDR2 FQNEAQ (reference sequence). The CDR3 has 17 amino acids.

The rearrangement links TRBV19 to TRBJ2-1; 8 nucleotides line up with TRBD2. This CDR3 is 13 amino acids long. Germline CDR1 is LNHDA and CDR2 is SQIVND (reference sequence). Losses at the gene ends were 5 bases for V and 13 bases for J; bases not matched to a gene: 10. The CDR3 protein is CASSFLGGDEQFF. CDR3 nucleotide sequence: TGTGCCAGTAGTTTCCTCGGGGGGGACGAACAGTTCTTC.

The chain's CDR3 is CASSLRQAGNQPQHF. CDR3 sequence (DNA): TGTGCCAGCAGCTTACGGCAAGCGGGCAATCAGCCCCAGCATTTT. V and J are TRBV7-2 and TRBJ1-5; D remains ambiguous. This CDR3 is 15 amino acids long. Looked up from germline, CDR1 is SGHTA and CDR2 is FQGNSA. V was trimmed by 2 bases and J by 2 bases, leaving 10 bases between them.

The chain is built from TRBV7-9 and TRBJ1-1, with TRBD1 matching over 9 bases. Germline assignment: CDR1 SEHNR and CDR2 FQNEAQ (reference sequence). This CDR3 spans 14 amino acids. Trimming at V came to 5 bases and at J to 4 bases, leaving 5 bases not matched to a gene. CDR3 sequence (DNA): TGTGCCAGCAGCCCGTACAGGGGGCCCACTGAAGCTTTCTTT. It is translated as CASSPYRGPTEAFF.

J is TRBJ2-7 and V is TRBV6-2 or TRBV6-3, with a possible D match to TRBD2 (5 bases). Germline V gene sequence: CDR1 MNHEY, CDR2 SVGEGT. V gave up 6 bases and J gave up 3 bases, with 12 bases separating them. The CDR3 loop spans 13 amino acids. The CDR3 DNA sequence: TGTGCCAGCAGCCTCCCCGGGGACTACGAGCAGTACGTC. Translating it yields CASSLPGDYEQYV.